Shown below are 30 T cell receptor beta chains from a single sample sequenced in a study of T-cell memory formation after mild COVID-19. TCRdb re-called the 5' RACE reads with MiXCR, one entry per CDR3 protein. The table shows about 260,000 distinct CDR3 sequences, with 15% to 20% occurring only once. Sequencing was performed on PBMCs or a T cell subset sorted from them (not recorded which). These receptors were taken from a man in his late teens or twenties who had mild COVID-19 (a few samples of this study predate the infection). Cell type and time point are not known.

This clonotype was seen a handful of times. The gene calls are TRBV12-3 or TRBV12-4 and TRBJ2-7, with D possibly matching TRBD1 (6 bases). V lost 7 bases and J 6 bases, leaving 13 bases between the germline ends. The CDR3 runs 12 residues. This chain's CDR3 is CASTLTGIEQYF. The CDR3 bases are TGTGCCAGCACCTTAACAGGGATCGAGCAGTACTTC.

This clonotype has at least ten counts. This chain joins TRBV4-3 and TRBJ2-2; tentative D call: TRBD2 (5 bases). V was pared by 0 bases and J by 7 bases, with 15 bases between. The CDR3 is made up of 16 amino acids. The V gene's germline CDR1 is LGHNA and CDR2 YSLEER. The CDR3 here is CASSQEHYASGGELFF. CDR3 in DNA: TGCGCCAGCAGCCAAGAACATTATGCGAGCGGCGGGGAGCTGTTTTTT.

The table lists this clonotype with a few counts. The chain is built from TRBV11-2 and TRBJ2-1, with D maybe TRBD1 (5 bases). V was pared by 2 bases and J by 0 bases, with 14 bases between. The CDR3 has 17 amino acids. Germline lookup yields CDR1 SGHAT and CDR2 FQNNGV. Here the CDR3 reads CASSLQWGGGSYNEQFF. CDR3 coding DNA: TGTGCCAGCAGCTTACAGTGGGGCGGTGGCTCCTACAATGAGCAGTTCTTC.

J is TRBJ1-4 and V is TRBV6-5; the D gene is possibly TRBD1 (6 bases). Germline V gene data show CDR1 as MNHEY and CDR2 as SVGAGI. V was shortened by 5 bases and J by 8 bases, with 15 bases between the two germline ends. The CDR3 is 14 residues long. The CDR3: CASSRQAAKEKLFF. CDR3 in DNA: TGTGCCAGCAGTCGACAGGCCGCCAAGGAAAAACTGTTTTTT.

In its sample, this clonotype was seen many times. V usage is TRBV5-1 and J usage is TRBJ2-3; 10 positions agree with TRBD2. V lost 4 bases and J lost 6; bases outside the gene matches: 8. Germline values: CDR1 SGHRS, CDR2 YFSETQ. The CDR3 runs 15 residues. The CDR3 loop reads CASSRTSGESDTQYF. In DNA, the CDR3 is TGCGCCAGCAGCCGTACTAGCGGGGAATCGGATACGCAGTATTTT.

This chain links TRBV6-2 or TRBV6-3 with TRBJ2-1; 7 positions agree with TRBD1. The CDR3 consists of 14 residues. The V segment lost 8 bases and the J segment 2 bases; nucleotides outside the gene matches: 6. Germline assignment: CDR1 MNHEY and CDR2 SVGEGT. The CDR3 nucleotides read TGTGCCAGCGGTCCGGGACAGACCTACAATGAGCAGTTCTTC. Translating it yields CASGPGQTYNEQFF.

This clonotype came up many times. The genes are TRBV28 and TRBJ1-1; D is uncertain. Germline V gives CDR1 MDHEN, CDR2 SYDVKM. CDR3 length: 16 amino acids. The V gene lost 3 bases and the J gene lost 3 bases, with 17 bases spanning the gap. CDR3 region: CASSFLPPSIYTEAFF. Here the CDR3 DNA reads TGTGCCAGCAGTTTTCTCCCCCCGAGCATTTACACTGAAGCTTTCTTT.

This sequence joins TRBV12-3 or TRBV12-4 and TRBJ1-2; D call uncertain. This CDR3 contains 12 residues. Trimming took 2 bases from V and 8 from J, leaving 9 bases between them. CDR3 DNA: TGTGCCAGCAGTTTAATTGGTGGGGGCTACACCTTC. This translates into CASSLIGGGYTF.

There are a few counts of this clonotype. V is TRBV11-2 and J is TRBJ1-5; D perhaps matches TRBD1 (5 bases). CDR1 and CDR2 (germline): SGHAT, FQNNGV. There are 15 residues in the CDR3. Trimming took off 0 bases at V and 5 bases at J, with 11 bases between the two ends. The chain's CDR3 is CASSLDPGGYQPQHF. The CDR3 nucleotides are TGTGCCAGCAGCTTAGATCCGGGGGGTTATCAGCCCCAGCATTTT.

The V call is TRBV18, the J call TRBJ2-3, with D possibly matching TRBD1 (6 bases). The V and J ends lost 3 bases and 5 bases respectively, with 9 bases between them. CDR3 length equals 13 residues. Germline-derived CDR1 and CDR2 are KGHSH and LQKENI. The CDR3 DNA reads TGTGCCAGCTCACCCACAGGGTTAGATACGCAGTATTTT. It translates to CASSPTGLDTQYF. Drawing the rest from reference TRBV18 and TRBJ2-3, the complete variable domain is NAGVMQNPRHLVRRRGQEARLRCSPMKGHSHVYWYRQLPEEGLKFMVYLQKENIIDESGMPKERFSAEFPKEGPSILRIQQVVRGDSAAYFCASSPTGLDTQYFGPGTRLTVL.

CDR3 in DNA: TGCAGTGCTAGAGAGGCGGTCCAGCCCCAGCATTTT. Encoded protein: CSAREAVQPQHF. The chain recombines TRBV20-1 with TRBJ1-5; D unclear. This CDR3 spans 12 amino acids. V dropped 0 bases and J dropped 7 bases, with 7 bases sitting between them. Germline V gene lookup returns CDR1 DFQATT and CDR2 SNEGSKA (reference sequence).

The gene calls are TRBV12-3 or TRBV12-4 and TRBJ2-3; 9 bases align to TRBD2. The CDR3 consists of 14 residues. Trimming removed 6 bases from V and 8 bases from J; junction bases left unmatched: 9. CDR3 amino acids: CASSRLAEGGTQYF. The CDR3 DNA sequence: TGTGCCAGCAGCCGACTAGCGGAGGGGGGTACGCAGTATTTT.

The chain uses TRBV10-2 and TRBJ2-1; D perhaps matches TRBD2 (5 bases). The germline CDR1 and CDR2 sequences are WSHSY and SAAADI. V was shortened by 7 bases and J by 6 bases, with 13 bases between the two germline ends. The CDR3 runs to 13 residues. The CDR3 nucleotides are TGCGCCAGCACCCGGACTGCTACCAATGAGCAGTTCTTC. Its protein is CASTRTATNEQFF.

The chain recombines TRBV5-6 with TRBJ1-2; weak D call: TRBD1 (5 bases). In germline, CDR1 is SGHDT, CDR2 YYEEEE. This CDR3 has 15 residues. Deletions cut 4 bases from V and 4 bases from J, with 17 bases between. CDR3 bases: TGTGCCAGCAGCAATCAGGGTACCGCTGGCTATGGCTACACCTTC. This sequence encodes CASSNQGTAGYGYTF. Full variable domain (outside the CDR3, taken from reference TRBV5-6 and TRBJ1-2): DAGVTQSPTHLIKTRGQQVTLRCSPKSGHDTVSWYQQALGQGPQFIFQYYEEEERQRGNFPDRFSGHQFPNYSSELNVNALLLGDSALYLCASSNQGTAGYGYTFGSGTRLTVV.

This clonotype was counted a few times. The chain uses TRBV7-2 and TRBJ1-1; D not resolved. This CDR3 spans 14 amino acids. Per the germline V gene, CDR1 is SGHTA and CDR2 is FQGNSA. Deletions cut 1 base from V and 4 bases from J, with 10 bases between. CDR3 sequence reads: CASSLVEGGTEAFF. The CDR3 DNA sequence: TGTGCCAGCAGCTTAGTCGAGGGAGGCACTGAAGCTTTCTTT.

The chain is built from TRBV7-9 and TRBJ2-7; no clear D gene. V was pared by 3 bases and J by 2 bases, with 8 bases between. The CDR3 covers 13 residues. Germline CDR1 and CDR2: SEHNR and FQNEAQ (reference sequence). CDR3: CASSFEFPYEQYF. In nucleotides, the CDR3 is TGTGCCAGCAGCTTTGAATTTCCCTACGAGCAGTACTTC. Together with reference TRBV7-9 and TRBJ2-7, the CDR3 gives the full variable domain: DTGVSQNPRHKITKRGQNVTFRCDPISEHNRLYWYRQTLGQGPEFLTYFQNEAQLEKSRLLSDRFSAERPKGSFSTLEIQRTEQGDSAMYLCASSFEFPYEQYFGPGTRLTVT.

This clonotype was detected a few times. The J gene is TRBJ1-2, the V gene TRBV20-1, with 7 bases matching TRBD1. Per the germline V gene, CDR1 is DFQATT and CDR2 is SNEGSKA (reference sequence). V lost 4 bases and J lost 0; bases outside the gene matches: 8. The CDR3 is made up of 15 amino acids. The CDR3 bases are TGCAGTGCTACCCGGACAGGATCTACTAACTATGGCTACACCTTC. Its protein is CSATRTGSTNYGYTF.

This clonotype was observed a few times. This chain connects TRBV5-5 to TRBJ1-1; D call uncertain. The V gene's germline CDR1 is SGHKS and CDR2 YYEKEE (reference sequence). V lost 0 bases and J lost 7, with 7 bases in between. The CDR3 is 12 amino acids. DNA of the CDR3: TGTGCCAGCAGCTTGGGGCACGTTGAAGCTTTCTTT. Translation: CASSLGHVEAFF.

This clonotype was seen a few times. The CDR3, as DNA: TGTGCCAGCAGCTTACTTTCGGGGCTCCCCGGGGAGCTGTTTTTT. Its translation: CASSLLSGLPGELFF. V usage is TRBV7-9 and J usage is TRBJ2-2; D might be TRBD1 or TRBD2, each matching 5 bases. Germline values: CDR1 SEHNR, CDR2 FQNEAQ (reference sequence). Trimming removed 2 bases at V and 6 bases at J, with 13 bases between. The CDR3 sequence is 15 residues long.

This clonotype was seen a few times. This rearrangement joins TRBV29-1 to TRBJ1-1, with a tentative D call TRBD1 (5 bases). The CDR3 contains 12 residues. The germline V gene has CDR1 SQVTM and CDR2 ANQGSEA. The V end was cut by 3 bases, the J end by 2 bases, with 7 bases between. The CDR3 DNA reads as TGCAGCGTTGAGAGGGGAAACACTGAAGCTTTCTTT. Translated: CSVERGNTEAFF. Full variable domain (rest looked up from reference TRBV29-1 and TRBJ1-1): SAVISQKPSRDICQRGTSLTIQCQVDSQVTMMFWYRQQPGQSLTLIATANQGSEATYESGFVIDKFPISRPNLTFSTLTVSNMSPEDSSIYLCSVERGNTEAFFGQGTRLTVV.

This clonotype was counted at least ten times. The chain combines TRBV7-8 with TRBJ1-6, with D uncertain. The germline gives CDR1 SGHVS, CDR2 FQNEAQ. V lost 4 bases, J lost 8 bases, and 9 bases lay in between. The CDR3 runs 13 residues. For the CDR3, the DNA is TGTGCCAGCAGCTACAACAGCGATTCACCCCTCCACTTT. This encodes CASSYNSDSPLHF.

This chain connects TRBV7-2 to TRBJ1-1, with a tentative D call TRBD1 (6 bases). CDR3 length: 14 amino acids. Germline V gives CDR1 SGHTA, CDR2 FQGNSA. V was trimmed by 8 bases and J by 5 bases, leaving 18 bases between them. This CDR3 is CASGSLQGWTEAFF. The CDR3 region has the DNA TGTGCCAGCGGATCTCTACAGGGATGGACTGAAGCTTTCTTT.

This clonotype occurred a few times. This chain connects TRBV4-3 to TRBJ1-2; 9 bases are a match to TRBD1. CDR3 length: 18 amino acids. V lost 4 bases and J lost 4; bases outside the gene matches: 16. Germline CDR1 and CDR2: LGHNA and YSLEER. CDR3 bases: TGCGCCAGCAGCCCTATATACGGAGGGACAGGGAACCTCTATGGCTACACCTTC. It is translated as CASSPIYGGTGNLYGYTF.

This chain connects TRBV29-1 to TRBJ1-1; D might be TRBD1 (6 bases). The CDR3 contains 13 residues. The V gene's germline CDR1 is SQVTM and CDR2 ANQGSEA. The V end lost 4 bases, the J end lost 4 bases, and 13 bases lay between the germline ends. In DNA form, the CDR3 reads TGCAGCGTTGTCGTCAGGGGCGGCACTGAAGCTTTCTTT. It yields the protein CSVVVRGGTEAFF.

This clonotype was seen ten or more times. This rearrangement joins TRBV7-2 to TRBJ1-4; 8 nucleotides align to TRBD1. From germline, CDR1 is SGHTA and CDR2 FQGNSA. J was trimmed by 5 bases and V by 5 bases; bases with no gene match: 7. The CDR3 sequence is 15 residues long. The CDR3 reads CASSLTGVWNEKLFF. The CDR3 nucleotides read TGTGCCAGCAGCCTGACAGGGGTTTGGAATGAAAAACTGTTTTTT.

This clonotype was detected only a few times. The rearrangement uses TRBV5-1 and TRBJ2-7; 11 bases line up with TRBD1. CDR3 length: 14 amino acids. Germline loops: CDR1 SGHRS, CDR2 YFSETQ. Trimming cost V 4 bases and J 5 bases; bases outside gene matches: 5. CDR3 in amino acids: CASSLGTGGDEQYV. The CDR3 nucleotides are TGCGCCAGCAGCCTCGGGACAGGGGGGGACGAGCAGTACGTC.

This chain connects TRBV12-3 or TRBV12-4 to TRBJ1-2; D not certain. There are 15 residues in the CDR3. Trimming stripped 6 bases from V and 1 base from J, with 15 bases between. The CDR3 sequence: CASSPRRLFNYGYTF. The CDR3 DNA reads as TGTGCCAGCAGCCCCCGAAGGCTGTTTAACTATGGCTACACCTTC.

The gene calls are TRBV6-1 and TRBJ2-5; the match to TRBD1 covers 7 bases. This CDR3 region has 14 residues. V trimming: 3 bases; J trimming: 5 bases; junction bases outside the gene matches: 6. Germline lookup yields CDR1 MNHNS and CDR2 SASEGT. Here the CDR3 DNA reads TGTGCCAGCAGTGATACAGGGGAATGGGAGACCCAGTACTTC. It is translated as CASSDTGEWETQYF.

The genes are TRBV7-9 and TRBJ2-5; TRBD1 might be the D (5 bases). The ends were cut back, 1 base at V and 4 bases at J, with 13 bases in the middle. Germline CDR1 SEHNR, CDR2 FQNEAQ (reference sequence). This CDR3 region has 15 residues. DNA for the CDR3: TGTGCCAGCAGCTTAGGACAGCTATCAAGAGAGACCCAGTACTTC. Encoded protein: CASSLGQLSRETQYF.

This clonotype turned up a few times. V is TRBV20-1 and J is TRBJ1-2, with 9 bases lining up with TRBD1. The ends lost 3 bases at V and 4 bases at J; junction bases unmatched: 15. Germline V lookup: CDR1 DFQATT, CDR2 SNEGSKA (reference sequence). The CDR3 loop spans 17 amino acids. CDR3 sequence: CSARYRDREVSGYGYTF. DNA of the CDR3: TGCAGTGCTAGGTACCGGGACAGGGAGGTTTCAGGCTATGGCTACACCTTC.